Presented here are 15 T cell receptor beta chains from one specimen sequenced in a study of beta chain features in type 1 diabetes. General study points: A moderate, significant TCRB CDR3 shortening appeared in type 1 diabetes across four CD4+ subsets.

No antigens are known for them. As every portion of the isolated RNA was reverse transcribed, the sequencing read expressed TCRB transcripts. Libraries were prepared by immunoSEQ multiplex PCR; TCRdb keeps only in-frame clonotypes and omits some of them. Here the sample spans 95,000 to 150,000 clones, about 17% being singletons. The sequenced sample consisted of central memory CD4+ T cells from blood. These receptor sequences come from a man aged 30 to 45 with type 1 diabetes.

The chain employs TRBV19 and TRBJ1-2, with TRBD1 identical over 8 bases. The CDR3 loop spans 14 amino acids. Trimming removed 3 bases from V and 2 bases from J; junction bases left unmatched: 2. CDR1 is LNHDA, CDR2 SQIVND, per germline (reference sequence). Here the CDR3 reads CASSIGTGNYGYTF. The CDR3 DNA follows: TGTGCCAGTAGTATTGGGACAGGCAACTATGGCTACACCTTC.

Details on this clone: This same CDR3 is encoded by further DNA sequences in the sample. The chain combines TRBV7-2 with TRBJ2-5; 10 bases are a match to TRBD2. The CDR3 sequence is 14 residues long. Germline V gene data show CDR1 as SGHTA and CDR2 as FQGNSA. After removal of 5 bases from V and 3 bases from J, the junction contained 3 bases not matched to a gene. CDR3 amino acids: CASSPGLAEETQYF. In DNA form, the CDR3 reads TGTGCCAGCAGCCCCGGACTAGCGGAAGAGACCCAGTACTTC.

This clone occurred once. This chain connects TRBV30 to TRBJ1-5, with D possibly being TRBD1 (5 bases). This CDR3 has 14 residues. Germline V CDR1 and CDR2: GTSNPN, SVGIG (reference sequence). The V end was cut by 1 base, the J end by 0 bases, with 7 bases between. The CDR3 here is CAWSGQHSNQPQHF. CDR3 DNA sequence: TGTGCCTGGAGTGGACAGCATAGCAATCAGCCCCAGCATTTT.

There are a few counts of this clone. This chain connects TRBV29-1 to TRBJ1-6, with 9 bases fitting TRBD1. This CDR3 is 13 amino acids long. The germline V gene has CDR1 SQVTM and CDR2 ANQGSEA. V shed 6 bases and J 5 bases; nucleotides not matched to a gene: 2. This CDR3 reads CSVRTGDNSPLHF. CDR3 nucleotides: TGCAGCGTCCGGACAGGGGATAATTCACCCCTCCACTTT.

This clone came up a few times. V is TRBV5-6 and J is TRBJ1-1; D gene uncertain. The CDR3 is 14 amino acids. Germline loops: CDR1 SGHDT, CDR2 YYEEEE. Trimming pared 2 bases from V and 8 bases from J, leaving 16 bases between. In nucleotides, the CDR3 is TGTGCCAGCAGCTTTACGGTCGCGCAGGCGGAAGCTTTCTTT. Protein product: CASSFTVAQAEAFF.

As concerns this clone: The sample has other DNA sequences that encode this CDR3 too. This chain links TRBV7-9 with TRBJ1-3; no clear D. In germline, CDR1 is SEHNR, CDR2 FQNEAQ (reference sequence). Trimming removed 5 bases from V and 0 bases from J, with 11 bases in between. The CDR3 runs to 15 residues. The CDR3 DNA follows: TGTGCCAGCAGCCCCCGCGGGAACTCTGGAAACACCATATATTTT. The encoded protein is CASSPRGNSGNTIYF.

This chain links TRBV30 with TRBJ1-3; TRBD1 is a possible D gene (6 bases). Germline CDR1 is GTSNPN and CDR2 is SVGIG (reference sequence). The CDR3 contains 14 residues. The V and J ends lost 0 bases and 2 bases respectively, with 8 bases between them. This chain's CDR3 is CAWSVGQTGNTIYF. The CDR3 bases are TGTGCCTGGAGTGTTGGACAGACTGGAAACACCATATATTTT.

The chain recombines TRBV7-2 with TRBJ2-7; D is unresolved. The CDR3 has 13 residues. The V end was cut by 0 bases, the J end by 1 base, with 4 bases between. Germline CDR1 reads SGHTA; CDR2 reads FQGNSA. In nucleotides, the CDR3 is TGTGCCAGCAGCTTAGCTACTTCCTACGAGCAGTACTTC. Its protein product is CASSLATSYEQYF.

V is TRBV2 and J is TRBJ2-3; 12 nucleotides agree with TRBD2. Looked up from germline, CDR1 is SNHLY and CDR2 is FYNNEI. The CDR3 has 15 amino acids. Trimming cost V 6 bases and J 9 bases; bases outside gene matches: 10. The CDR3 DNA sequence: TGTGCCAGCAGCGAGGGACTAGCGGGTCAACCGACGCAGTATTTT. Amino acids: CASSEGLAGQPTQYF.

The chain combines TRBV18 with TRBJ2-7; D remains ambiguous. The CDR3 runs 16 residues. Trimming took 3 bases from V and 4 from J, leaving 19 bases between them. Germline V gives CDR1 KGHSH, CDR2 LQKENI. In DNA, the CDR3 is TGTGCCAGCTCACCGAACAGCCGATCTCAGGAGTACGAGCAGTACTTC. Its translation is CASSPNSRSQEYEQYF.

This sequence joins TRBV7-2 and TRBJ2-7, with TRBD1 identical over 8 bases. The junction had 9 bases not matched to a gene; V was cut back by 2 bases and J by 3 bases. The CDR3 loop spans 16 amino acids. Germline V lookup: CDR1 SGHTA, CDR2 FQGNSA. The DNA for the CDR3 is TGTGCCAGCAGCTTAAGCCCCACAGGGGGTTTCTACGAGCAGTACTTC. Amino acids: CASSLSPTGGFYEQYF.

This chain joins TRBV28 and TRBJ1-3, with a weak D call TRBD1 (6 bases). Germline assignment: CDR1 MDHEN and CDR2 SYDVKM. The V gene lost 6 bases and the J gene lost 0 bases, with 15 bases spanning the gap. The CDR3 extends over 16 amino acids. CDR3 nucleotide sequence: TGTGCCAGCAGCACTCCAGGGGCTAACTCTGGAAACACCATATATTTT. Its protein product is CASSTPGANSGNTIYF.

This clone came up a few times. This sequence joins TRBV29-1 and TRBJ2-7; unclear D gene. Germline V CDR1 and CDR2: SQVTM, ANQGSEA. The CDR3 covers 13 residues. V was trimmed by 0 bases and J by 2 bases, leaving 8 bases between them. The CDR3 is CSVEEWGTYEQYF. CDR3 coding DNA: TGCAGCGTTGAAGAGTGGGGAACCTACGAGCAGTACTTC.

The chain combines TRBV27 with TRBJ2-1; 9 bases agree with TRBD1. The trim removed 4 bases at V and 1 base at J, leaving 5 bases unmatched. This CDR3 has 16 amino acids. The V gene's germline CDR1 is MNHEY and CDR2 SMNVEV (reference sequence). This CDR3 is CASSSRDRASYNEQFF. The CDR3, as DNA: TGTGCCAGCAGTTCTAGGGACAGGGCGTCCTACAATGAGCAGTTCTTC.

The table lists this clone with a few counts. This chain links TRBV28 with TRBJ1-2, with a tentative D call TRBD1 (5 bases). The germline V gene encodes CDR1 MDHEN and CDR2 SYDVKM. Trimming took off 7 bases at V and 7 bases at J, with 22 bases between the two ends. The CDR3 is 15 residues long. The CDR3 region is CASTLRAGRPSGYTF. Written as DNA, the CDR3 is TGTGCCAGCACACTCAGGGCGGGGCGGCCAAGTGGCTACACCTTC.